The 10 T cell receptor beta chains presented below share a single source sample, sequenced in a study of CD8 T cells in Susac syndrome (dated by TCRdb to between 2018 and 2021). To prepare the library, the immunoSEQ multiplex PCR assay was applied. RNA was extracted using the RNeasy kit, and roughly 0.5 to 1 microgram was reverse transcribed with random hexamers. The public reads were reprocessed in TCRdb via fastp at Q25 and MiXCR, keeping in-frame beta chains. Each CDR3 protein gets just one entry, which takes the most common genes and DNA from the rows behind it. The sample contains 92,000 or so distinct CDR3 sequences, approximately 96% of them found a single time. The ten largest clonotypes hold 0.62% of the sample. Specimen: CD8+ T cells from PBMCs. All receptors come from a human donor with Susac syndrome.

The chain joins TRBV29-1 to TRBJ1-1; D remains ambiguous. The germline CDR1 and CDR2 sequences are SQVTM and ANQGSEA. The CDR3 has 15 amino acids. Trimming stripped 7 bases from V and 1 base from J, with 19 bases between. The CDR3 is CSGVSTSWGNTEAFF. The CDR3 DNA is TGCAGCGGCGTCTCCACGTCTTGGGGGAACACTGAAGCTTTCTTT.

This clonotype was found a few times. The rearrangement joins TRBV5-1 to TRBJ2-7; D perhaps matches TRBD2 (5 bases). The CDR3 contains 11 residues. Germline CDR1 and CDR2: SGHRS and YFSETQ. The germline V and J ends were trimmed by 4 bases and 3 bases, with 5 bases remaining between them. The CDR3 here is CASSRDYEQYF. The DNA of the CDR3 is TGCGCCAGCAGCCGGGACTACGAGCAGTACTTC.

The V and J genes are TRBV11-3 and TRBJ2-3, with D possibly being TRBD2 (6 bases). V was trimmed by 1 base and J by 6 bases, leaving 11 bases between them. Germline V gene sequence: CDR1 SGHNT, CDR2 YENEEA. CDR3 length equals 14 residues. CDR3 sequence: CASSLATSRDTQYF. CDR3 DNA sequence: TGTGCCAGCAGCTTAGCCACTAGCCGCGATACGCAGTATTTT.

The J gene is TRBJ1-2, the V gene TRBV6-1; perhaps TRBD1 as D (6 bases). The length of the CDR3 is 15 residues. Germline CDR1 is MNHNS and CDR2 is SASEGT. V was cut by 3 bases and J by 2 bases, with 13 bases left in between. Here the CDR3 reads CASSEEVGQNYGYTF. CDR3 in DNA: TGTGCCAGCAGTGAGGAGGTCGGACAGAACTATGGCTACACCTTC.

The chain has TRBV7-3 and TRBJ1-2; D is perhaps TRBD1 (5 bases). The CDR3 is made up of 14 amino acids. Trimming cost V 5 bases and J 2 bases, with 12 bases left between them. Germline V CDR1 and CDR2: SGHTA, FQGTGA. The CDR3 DNA reads as TGTGCCAGCAGCCCAAGCCCAGGGAACTATGGCTACACCTTC. This gives the protein CASSPSPGNYGYTF.

In its sample, this clonotype was seen once. The genes are TRBV15 and TRBJ1-5; a weak D match, TRBD1 (6 bases). Germline CDR1 is LNHNV and CDR2 is YYDKDF (reference sequence). The CDR3 totals 15 residues. Trimming left V 5 bases short and J 1 base short, with 12 bases between. CDR3 nucleotide sequence: TGTGCCACCAGCGCCGCCGGGACAAGCAATCAGCCCCAGCATTTT. Encoded protein: CATSAAGTSNQPQHF.

J is TRBJ1-2 and V is TRBV20-1; 9 nucleotides align to TRBD1. V lost 1 base, J lost 0 bases, and 6 bases stayed unmatched. CDR1 is DFQATT, CDR2 SNEGSKA, per germline (reference sequence). The CDR3 covers 16 residues. CDR3 DNA: TGCAGTGCTAGAGGGGTGGGACAGGGAGCTAACTATGGCTACACCTTC. Residues: CSARGVGQGANYGYTF.

The chain employs TRBV2 and TRBJ2-7; TRBD2 matches 9 bases. The CDR3 length is 16 residues. Germline V lookup: CDR1 SNHLY, CDR2 FYNNEI. V shed 7 bases, J shed 2 bases, and the junction held 12 bases outside the gene matches. CDR3 sequence reads: CASKASGTGPPYEQYF. For the CDR3, the DNA is TGTGCCAGCAAAGCTAGCGGGACGGGACCCCCCTACGAGCAGTACTTC.

The V call is TRBV5-1, the J call TRBJ1-6; D unclear. This CDR3 region has 14 residues. Germline V gene data show CDR1 as SGHRS and CDR2 as YFSETQ. V was clipped by 0 bases and J by 6 bases, with 7 bases between them. As DNA, the CDR3 is TGCGCCAGCAGCTTGGACGCGGTTAATTCACCCCTCCACTTT. Protein: CASSLDAVNSPLHF.

The rearrangement uses TRBV20-1 and TRBJ2-2, with 9 bases fitting TRBD2. Germline-derived CDR1 and CDR2 are DFQATT and SNEGSKA (reference sequence). Trimming removed 3 bases from V and 0 bases from J; junction bases left unmatched: 2. CDR3 length equals 15 residues. CDR3 protein: CSASGGGANTGELFF. The CDR3 DNA is TGCAGTGCTAGCGGCGGGGGGGCGAACACCGGGGAGCTGTTTTTT.